The clone carrying this T cell receptor (beta chain) has at least ten counts. This sample stems from a study of T-cell reconstitution after alpha-beta-depleted transplantation in children. Preparation of the TCRbeta library used unique molecular identifiers. Via MiXCR, TCRdb re-called the PCR reads, giving one row per CDR3 protein. The table includes a few hundred thousand distinct CDR3 sequences, roughly an eighth detected once. The CDR3 contains 13 residues. With 6 bases removed from V and 6 bases from J, the gap between germline ends came to 11 bases. Sequencing was performed on PBMCs from the stem cell graft donor, taken from the stem cell graft. The V gene is TRBV12-3 or TRBV12-4, the J gene TRBJ2-2, with D perhaps TRBD2 (5 bases). The clonotype originates from a human donor who donated a stem cell graft to a child with combined immunodeficiency. As DNA, the CDR3 is TGTGCCAGCAGCCGTCAGGAGGCCGGGGAGCTGTTTTTT. Translated: CASSRQEAGELFF.